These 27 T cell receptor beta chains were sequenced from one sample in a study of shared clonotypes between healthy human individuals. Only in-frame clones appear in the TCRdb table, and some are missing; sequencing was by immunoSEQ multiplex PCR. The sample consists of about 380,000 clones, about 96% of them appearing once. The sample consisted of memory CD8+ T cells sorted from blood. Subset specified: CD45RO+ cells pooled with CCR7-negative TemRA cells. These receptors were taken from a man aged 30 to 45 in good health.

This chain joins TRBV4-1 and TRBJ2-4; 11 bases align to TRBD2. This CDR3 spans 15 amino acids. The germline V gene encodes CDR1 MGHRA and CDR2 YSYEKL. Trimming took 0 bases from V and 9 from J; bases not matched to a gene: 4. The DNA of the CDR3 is TGCGCCAGCAGCCAAGATGCTAGCGGGAGGAGCATTCAGTACTTC. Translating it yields CASSQDASGRSIQYF.

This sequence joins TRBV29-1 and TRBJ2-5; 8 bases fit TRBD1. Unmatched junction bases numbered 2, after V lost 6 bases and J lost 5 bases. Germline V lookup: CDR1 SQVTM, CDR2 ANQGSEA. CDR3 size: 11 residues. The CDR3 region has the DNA TGCAGCGTGGGGGACAGGGAGACCCAGTACTTC. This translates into CSVGDRETQYF. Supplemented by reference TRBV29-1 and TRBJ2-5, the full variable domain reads SAVISQKPSRDICQRGTSLTIQCQVDSQVTMMFWYRQQPGQSLTLIATANQGSEATYESGFVIDKFPISRPNLTFSTLTVSNMSPEDSSIYLCSVGDRETQYFGPGTRLLVL.

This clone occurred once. CDR3 sequence: CSVEMIRGGLGEQFF. The DNA of the CDR3 is TGCAGCGTTGAGATGATCCGGGGTGGTTTGGGTGAGCAGTTCTTC. The V gene is TRBV29-1, the J gene TRBJ2-1; possible D gene TRBD2, 5 bases. The CDR3 has 15 residues. Trimming removed 3 bases at V and 9 bases at J, with 21 bases between. CDR1 and CDR2 from the germline V gene are SQVTM and ANQGSEA.

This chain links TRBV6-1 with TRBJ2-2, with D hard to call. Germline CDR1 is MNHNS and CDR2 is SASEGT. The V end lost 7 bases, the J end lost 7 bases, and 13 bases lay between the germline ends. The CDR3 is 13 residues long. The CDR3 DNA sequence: TGTGCCAGCATTTTAAGTCGTGTCGGGGAGCTGTTTTTT. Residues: CASILSRVGELFF.

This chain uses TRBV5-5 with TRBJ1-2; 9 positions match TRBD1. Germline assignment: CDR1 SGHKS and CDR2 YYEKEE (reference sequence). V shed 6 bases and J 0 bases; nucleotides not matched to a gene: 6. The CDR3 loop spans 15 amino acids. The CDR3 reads CASTSQGAANYGYTF. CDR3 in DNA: TGTGCCAGCACCTCACAGGGGGCCGCTAACTATGGCTACACCTTC.

The CDR3 reads CASSVGDTNYGYTF. For the CDR3, the DNA is TGTGCCAGCAGCGTAGGGGACACTAACTATGGCTACACCTTC. The V call is TRBV9, the J call TRBJ1-2; TRBD1 is a possible D gene (6 bases). This CDR3 contains 14 residues. V was trimmed by 0 bases and J by 0 bases, leaving 6 bases between them. Germline V lookup: CDR1 SGDLS, CDR2 YYNGEE.

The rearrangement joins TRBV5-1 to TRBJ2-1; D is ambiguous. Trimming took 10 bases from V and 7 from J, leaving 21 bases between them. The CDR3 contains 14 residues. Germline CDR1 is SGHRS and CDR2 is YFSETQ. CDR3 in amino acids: CACSPRRLENEQFF. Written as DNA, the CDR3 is TGCGCCTGCTCCCCGAGAAGATTAGAGAATGAGCAGTTCTTC.

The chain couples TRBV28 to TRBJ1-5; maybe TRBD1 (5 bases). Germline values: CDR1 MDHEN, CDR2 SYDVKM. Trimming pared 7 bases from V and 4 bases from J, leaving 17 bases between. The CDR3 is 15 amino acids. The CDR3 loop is CASTIPIGGNQPQHF. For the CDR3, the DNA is TGTGCCAGCACCATCCCGATCGGGGGGAATCAGCCCCAGCATTTT.

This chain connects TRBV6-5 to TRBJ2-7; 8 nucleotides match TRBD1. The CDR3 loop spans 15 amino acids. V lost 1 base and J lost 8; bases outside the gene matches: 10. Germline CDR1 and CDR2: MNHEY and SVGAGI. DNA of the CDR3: TGTGCCAGCAGTTACTGGGGGGACAGGTGGGATCAGCAGTACTTC. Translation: CASSYWGDRWDQQYF.

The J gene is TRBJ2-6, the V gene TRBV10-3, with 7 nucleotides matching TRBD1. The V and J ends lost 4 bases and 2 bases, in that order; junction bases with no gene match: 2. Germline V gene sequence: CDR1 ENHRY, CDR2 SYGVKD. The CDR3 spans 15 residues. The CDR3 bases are TGTGCCATCAGTGGAACAGGGGCTGGGGCCAACGTCCTGACTTTC. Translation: CAISGTGAGANVLTF.

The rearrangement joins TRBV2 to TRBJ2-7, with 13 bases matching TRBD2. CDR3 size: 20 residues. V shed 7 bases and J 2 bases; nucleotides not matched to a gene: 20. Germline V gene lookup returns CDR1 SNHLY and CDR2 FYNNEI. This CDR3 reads CASKVFGLAGEVTNPYEQYF. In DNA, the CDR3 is TGTGCCAGCAAGGTCTTCGGACTAGCGGGAGAAGTAACAAATCCCTACGAGCAGTACTTC.

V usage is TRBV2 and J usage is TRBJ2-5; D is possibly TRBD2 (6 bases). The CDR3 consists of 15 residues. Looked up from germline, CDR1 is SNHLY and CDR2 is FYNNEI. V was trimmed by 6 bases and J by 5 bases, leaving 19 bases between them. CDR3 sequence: CASRMGGNARETQYF. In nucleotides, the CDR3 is TGTGCCAGCAGGATGGGCGGGAACGCTAGGGAGACCCAGTACTTC.

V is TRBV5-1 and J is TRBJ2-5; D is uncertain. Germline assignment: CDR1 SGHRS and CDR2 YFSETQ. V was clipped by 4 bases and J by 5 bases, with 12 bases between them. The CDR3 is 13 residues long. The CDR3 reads CASSPEVVETQYF. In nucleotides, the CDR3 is TGCGCCAGCAGCCCCGAGGTGGTTGAGACCCAGTACTTC.

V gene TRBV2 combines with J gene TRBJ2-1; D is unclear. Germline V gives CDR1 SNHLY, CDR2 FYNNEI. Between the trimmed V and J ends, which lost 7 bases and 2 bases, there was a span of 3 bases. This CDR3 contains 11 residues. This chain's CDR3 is CASTTYNEQFF. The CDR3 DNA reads TGTGCCAGCACCACCTACAATGAGCAGTTCTTC. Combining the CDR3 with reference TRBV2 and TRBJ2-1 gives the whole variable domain EPEVTQTPSHQVTQMGQEVILRCVPISNHLYFYWYRQILGQKVEFLVSFYNNEISEKSEIFDDQFSVERPDGSNFTLKIRSTKLEDSAMYFCASTTYNEQFFGPGTRLTVL.

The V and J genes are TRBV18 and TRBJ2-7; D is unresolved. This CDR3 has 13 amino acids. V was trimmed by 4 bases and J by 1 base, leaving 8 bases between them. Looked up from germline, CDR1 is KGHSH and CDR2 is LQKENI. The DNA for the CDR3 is TGTGCCAGCTCACTCGGGCAGTCCTACGAGCAGTACTTC. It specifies CASSLGQSYEQYF. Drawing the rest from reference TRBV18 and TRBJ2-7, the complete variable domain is NAGVMQNPRHLVRRRGQEARLRCSPMKGHSHVYWYRQLPEEGLKFMVYLQKENIIDESGMPKERFSAEFPKEGPSILRIQQVVRGDSAAYFCASSLGQSYEQYFGPGTRLTVT.

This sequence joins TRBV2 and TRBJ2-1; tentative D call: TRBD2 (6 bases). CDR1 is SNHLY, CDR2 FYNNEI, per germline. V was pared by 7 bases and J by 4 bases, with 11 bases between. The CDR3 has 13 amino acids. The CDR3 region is CASTEGGYNEQFF. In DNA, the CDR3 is TGTGCCAGCACGGAGGGCGGTTACAATGAGCAGTTCTTC.

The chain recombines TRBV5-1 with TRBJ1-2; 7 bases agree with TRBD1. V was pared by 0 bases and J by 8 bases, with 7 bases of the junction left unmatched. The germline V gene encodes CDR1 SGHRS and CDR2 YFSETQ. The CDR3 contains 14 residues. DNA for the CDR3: TGCGCCAGCAGCTTGGGACAGGGTCATCGCGGCTACACCTTC. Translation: CASSLGQGHRGYTF.

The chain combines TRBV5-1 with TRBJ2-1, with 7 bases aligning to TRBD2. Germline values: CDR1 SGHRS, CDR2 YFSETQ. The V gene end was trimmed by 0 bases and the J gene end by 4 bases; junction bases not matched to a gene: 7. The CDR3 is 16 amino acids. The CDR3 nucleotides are TGCGCCAGCAGCTTGGTCTCAGCGGGACTATACAATGAGCAGTTCTTC. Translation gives CASSLVSAGLYNEQFF.

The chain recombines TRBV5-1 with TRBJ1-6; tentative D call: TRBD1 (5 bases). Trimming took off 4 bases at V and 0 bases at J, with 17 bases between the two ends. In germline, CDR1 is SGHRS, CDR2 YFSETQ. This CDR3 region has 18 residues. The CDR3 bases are TGCGCCAGCAGCGTCCGGGACGGATTAAGCTCCTATAATTCACCCCTCCACTTT. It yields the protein CASSVRDGLSSYNSPLHF.

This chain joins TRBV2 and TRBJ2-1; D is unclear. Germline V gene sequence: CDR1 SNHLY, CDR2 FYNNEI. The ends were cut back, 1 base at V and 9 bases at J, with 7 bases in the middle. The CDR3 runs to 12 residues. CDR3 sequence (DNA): TGTGCCAGCAGTGAAGAGGTAATTGAGCAGTTCTTC. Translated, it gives CASSEEVIEQFF.

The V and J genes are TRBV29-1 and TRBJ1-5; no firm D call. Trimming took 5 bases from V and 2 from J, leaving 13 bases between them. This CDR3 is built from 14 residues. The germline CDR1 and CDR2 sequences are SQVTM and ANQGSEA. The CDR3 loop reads CSVRIGSGNQPQHF. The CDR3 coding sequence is TGCAGCGTTCGAATAGGGTCTGGCAATCAGCCCCAGCATTTT.

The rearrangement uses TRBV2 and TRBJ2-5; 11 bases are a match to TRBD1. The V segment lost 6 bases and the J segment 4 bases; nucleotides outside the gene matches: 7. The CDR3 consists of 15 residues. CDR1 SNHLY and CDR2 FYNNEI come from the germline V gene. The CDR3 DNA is TGTGCCAGCAGGGGTATAGGACAGGGGGCAGAGACCCAGTACTTC. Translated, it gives CASRGIGQGAETQYF.

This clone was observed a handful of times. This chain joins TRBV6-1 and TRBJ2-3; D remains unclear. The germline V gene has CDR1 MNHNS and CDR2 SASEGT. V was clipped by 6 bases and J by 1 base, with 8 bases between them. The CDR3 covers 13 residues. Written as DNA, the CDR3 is TGTGCCAGCAGCCCCCCCCGCACAGATACGCAGTATTTT. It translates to CASSPPRTDTQYF.

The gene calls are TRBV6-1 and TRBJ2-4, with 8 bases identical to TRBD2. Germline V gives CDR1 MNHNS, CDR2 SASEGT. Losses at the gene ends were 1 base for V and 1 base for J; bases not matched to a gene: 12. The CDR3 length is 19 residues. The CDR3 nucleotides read TGTGCCAGCAGTGAAGGGCGGGAGGCGCTGGGTCGGGCCAAAAACATTCAGTACTTC. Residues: CASSEGREALGRAKNIQYF.

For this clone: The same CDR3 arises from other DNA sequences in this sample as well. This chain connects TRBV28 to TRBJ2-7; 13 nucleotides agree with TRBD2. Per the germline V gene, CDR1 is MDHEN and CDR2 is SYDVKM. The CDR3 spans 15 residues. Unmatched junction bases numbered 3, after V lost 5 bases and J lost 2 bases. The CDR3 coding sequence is TGTGCCAGCAGTCCCGGGACTAGCGGGACCTACGAGCAGTACTTC. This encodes CASSPGTSGTYEQYF.

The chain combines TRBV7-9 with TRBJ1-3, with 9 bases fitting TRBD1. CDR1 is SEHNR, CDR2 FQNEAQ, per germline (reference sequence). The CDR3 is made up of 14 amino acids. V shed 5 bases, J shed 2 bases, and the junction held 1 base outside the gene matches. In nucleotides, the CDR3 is TGTGCCAGCAGCCGACAGGGGGCTGGAAACACCATATATTTT. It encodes CASSRQGAGNTIYF.

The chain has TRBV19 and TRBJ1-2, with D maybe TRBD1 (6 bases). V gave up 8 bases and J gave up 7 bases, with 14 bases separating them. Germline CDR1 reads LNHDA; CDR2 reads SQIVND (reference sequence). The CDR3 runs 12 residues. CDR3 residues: CASYAGAVGYTF. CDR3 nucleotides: TGTGCCAGTTATGCGGGGGCTGTTGGCTACACCTTC.